The 30 T cell receptor beta chains below come from one sample, sequenced in a study of shared clonotypes between healthy human individuals. This table comes from immunoSEQ multiplex PCR, and its TCRdb copy is limited to in-frame clones, with some not included. The repertoire holds some 2,100,000 clones, approximately 94% seen once, with more than 0.1% in the top ten. The sequencing sample was made of naive CD4+ T cells sorted from blood. Regarding subset: CD45RA+ positively selected. These receptors originate from a man aged 18 to 30 in good health.

This chain connects TRBV5-1 to TRBJ2-3, with 11 bases lining up with TRBD2. This CDR3 has 15 residues. Germline assignment: CDR1 SGHRS and CDR2 YFSETQ. Germline trimming cut 3 bases from V and 3 bases from J; bases unmatched to any gene: 3. CDR3 loop: CASSYGLAGTDTQYF. The CDR3 DNA reads as TGCGCCAGCAGCTATGGACTAGCGGGTACAGATACGCAGTATTTT.

With respect to this clone: The junction departs from germline at one end; a sequencing error may be responsible. The chain links TRBV7-7 to TRBJ2-5, with D tentatively TRBD2 (6 bases). The germline CDR1 and CDR2 sequences are SSHAT and FNYEAQ (reference sequence). The CDR3 spans 16 residues. The CDR3 DNA sequence: TGTGCTAGCAGCCCTGGTATAGTTGGAGGGCAGGAGACCCAGTACTTC. Encoded protein: CASSPGIVGGQETQYF.

The V call is TRBV28, the J call TRBJ2-5; the match to TRBD2 covers 9 bases. The CDR3 is 12 residues long. The germline gives CDR1 MDHEN, CDR2 SYDVKM. V lost 2 bases and J lost 9; bases outside the gene matches: 1. CDR3 in DNA: TGTGCCAGCAGTTTAAGCGGGGGGTCCCAGTACTTC. Its protein is CASSLSGGSQYF. The full variable domain, completed using reference TRBV28 and TRBJ2-5, is DVKVTQSSRYLVKRTGEKVFLECVQDMDHENMFWYRQDPGLGLRLIYFSYDVKMKEKGDIPEGYSVSREKKERFSLILESASTNQTSMYLCASSLSGGSQYFGPGTRLLVL.

The chain couples TRBV5-1 to TRBJ2-7, with TRBD2 as a possible D gene (5 bases). Trimming took off 1 base at V and 0 bases at J, with 11 bases between the two ends. CDR3 length: 15 amino acids. Germline V gives CDR1 SGHRS, CDR2 YFSETQ. The chain's CDR3 is CASSLRGVGSYEQYF. The CDR3 DNA reads as TGCGCCAGCAGCTTGCGGGGAGTTGGCTCCTACGAGCAGTACTTC.

To note about this clone: One junction end does not reproduce the germline sequence, and a read error may be involved. The V and J genes are TRBV7-9 and TRBJ2-7; 9 bases are shared with TRBD2. The length of the CDR3 is 15 residues. The germline V gene has CDR1 SEHNR and CDR2 FQNEAQ (reference sequence). The CDR3 loop reads CASTLAGASQYEQYF. CDR3 sequence (DNA): TGTGCCAGCACCTTAGCGGGAGCCTCCCAATACGAGCAGTACTTC.

This clone was seen a single time. The J gene is TRBJ2-3, the V gene TRBV10-1, with D hard to call. V was pared by 6 bases and J by 3 bases, with 13 bases between. CDR3 size: 14 residues. CDR1 and CDR2 (germline): WNHNN, SYGVQD (reference sequence). CDR3 sequence reads: CASSQDVTTDTQYF. CDR3 in DNA: TGCGCCAGCAGCCAAGATGTTACGACAGATACGCAGTATTTT.

V usage is TRBV6-5 and J usage is TRBJ2-5; tentative D call: TRBD1 (6 bases). CDR1 is MNHEY and CDR2 is SVGAGI in the germline V gene. The CDR3 has 13 residues. The V gene lost 6 bases and the J gene lost 5 bases, with 13 bases spanning the gap. CDR3 protein: CASRQTGRETQYF. The DNA for the CDR3 is TGTGCCAGCAGGCAGACAGGCCGGGAGACCCAGTACTTC.

The rearrangement uses TRBV7-9 and TRBJ1-5, with D perhaps matching TRBD1 (5 bases). This CDR3 comprises 15 residues. V lost 2 bases and J lost 3, with 11 bases in between. Germline CDR1 is SEHNR and CDR2 is FQNEAQ (reference sequence). The CDR3 DNA sequence: TGTGCCAGCAGCTTAAGGCACAGGAACAATCAGCCCCAGCATTTT. Amino acids: CASSLRHRNNQPQHF.

This chain connects TRBV6-6 to TRBJ2-4; the match to TRBD1 covers 8 bases. V was pared by 2 bases and J by 9 bases, with 9 bases of the junction left unmatched. The CDR3 has 15 amino acids. Germline CDR1 is MNHNY and CDR2 is SVGAGI (reference sequence). The CDR3 DNA follows: TGTGCCAGCAGTTACAGTCAGGGGGCGCCGTCCATTCAGTACTTC. Translated, it gives CASSYSQGAPSIQYF.

The chain uses TRBV18 and TRBJ2-7; no firm D call. Per the germline V gene, CDR1 is KGHSH and CDR2 is LQKENI. This CDR3 is 14 amino acids long. Trimming removed 5 bases at V and 2 bases at J, with 13 bases between. CDR3 nucleotides: TGTGCCAGCTCATCCCCGGACGGAACCTACGAGCAGTACTTC. This sequence encodes CASSSPDGTYEQYF. Full variable domain (remainder filled in from reference TRBV18 and TRBJ2-7): NAGVMQNPRHLVRRRGQEARLRCSPMKGHSHVYWYRQLPEEGLKFMVYLQKENIIDESGMPKERFSAEFPKEGPSILRIQQVVRGDSAAYFCASSSPDGTYEQYFGPGTRLTVT.

This clone was counted a few times. The gene calls are TRBV7-9 and TRBJ1-6; D is possibly TRBD1 (5 bases). Between the trimmed V and J ends, which lost 5 bases and 7 bases, there was a span of 15 bases. Germline loops: CDR1 SEHNR, CDR2 FQNEAQ (reference sequence). The CDR3 has 15 amino acids. CDR3 protein: CASSARGDQNSPLHF. The CDR3 DNA reads as TGTGCCAGCAGCGCGCGGGGCGACCAGAATTCACCCCTCCACTTT.

V and J are TRBV4-1 and TRBJ2-3, with 7 nucleotides matching TRBD2. V lost 0 bases, J lost 14 bases, and 8 bases stayed unmatched. The CDR3 contains 13 residues. Germline loops: CDR1 MGHRA, CDR2 YSYEKL. The DNA of the CDR3 is TGCGCCAGCAGCCAAGAGAAAGCGGGGTCTAGGTATTTT. Translating it yields CASSQEKAGSRYF.

The J gene is TRBJ1-6, the V gene TRBV11-2, with 10 bases identical to TRBD1. The junction had 9 bases not matched to a gene; V was cut back by 0 bases and J by 10 bases. Germline V lookup: CDR1 SGHAT, CDR2 FQNNGV. This CDR3 contains 17 residues. CDR3 sequence: CASSLEGRTGGSSPLHF. CDR3 coding DNA: TGTGCCAGCAGCTTAGAGGGGCGGACAGGGGGTAGCTCACCCCTCCACTTT.

The chain carries TRBV6-5 and TRBJ2-7, with D perhaps given as TRBD1 or TRBD2 (7 bases each). Germline V lookup: CDR1 MNHEY, CDR2 SVGAGI. This CDR3 comprises 15 residues. Trimming cost V 8 bases and J 3 bases, with 20 bases left between them. CDR3 loop: CASGQGGRTSYEQYF. The CDR3 nucleotides are TGTGCCAGCGGACAAGGGGGCAGGACTAGCTACGAGCAGTACTTC.

The gene calls are TRBV5-4 and TRBJ1-2, with D maybe TRBD1 (6 bases). CDR1 SGHNT and CDR2 YYREEE come from the germline V gene (reference sequence). V was cut by 3 bases and J by 0 bases, with 15 bases left in between. The CDR3 length is 16 residues. The CDR3 bases are TGTGCCAGCAGCTCATCCGGGACACCCGCTAACTATGGCTACACCTTC. Protein product: CASSSSGTPANYGYTF.

The chain carries TRBV6-1 and TRBJ1-1; 12 bases match TRBD1. The V and J ends lost 6 bases and 6 bases, in that order; junction bases with no gene match: 8. Germline CDR1 reads MNHNS; CDR2 reads SASEGT. This CDR3 region has 15 residues. CDR3 amino acids: CASSKRGTGGPEAFF. In DNA, the CDR3 is TGTGCCAGCAGCAAACGGGGGACAGGGGGCCCTGAAGCTTTCTTT.

About this clone itself: Additional DNA sequences in this sample encode the identical CDR3. The chain has TRBV5-1 and TRBJ2-5; perhaps D is TRBD1 or TRBD2 (5 bases each). The CDR3 spans 13 residues. Germline-derived CDR1 and CDR2 are SGHRS and YFSETQ. V lost 4 bases, J lost 1 base, and 8 bases lay in between. The CDR3 sequence is CASSRGSQETQYF. The CDR3 DNA reads TGCGCCAGCAGCCGGGGCAGCCAAGAGACCCAGTACTTC.

V usage is TRBV11-3 and J usage is TRBJ2-3; D call uncertain. This CDR3 is built from 13 residues. The ends were cut back, 0 bases at V and 6 bases at J, with 7 bases in the middle. Per the germline V gene, CDR1 is SGHNT and CDR2 is YENEEA. CDR3 DNA: TGTGCCAGCAGCTTAGAGCCCGGGGATACGCAGTATTTT. Its protein is CASSLEPGDTQYF. The full variable domain, with the rest looked up from reference TRBV11-3 and TRBJ2-3, is EAGVVQSPRYKIIEKKQPVAFWCNPISGHNTLYWYLQNLGQGPELLIRYENEEAVDDSQLPKDRFSAERLKGVDSTLKIQPAELGDSAVYLCASSLEPGDTQYFGPGTRLTVL.

This chain uses TRBV30 with TRBJ2-7; D is ambiguous. The CDR3 runs to 12 residues. The ends were cut back, 2 bases at V and 4 bases at J, with 9 bases in the middle. Looked up from germline, CDR1 is GTSNPN and CDR2 is SVGIG (reference sequence). The CDR3 reads CAWSIFGYEQYF. For the CDR3, the DNA is TGTGCCTGGAGTATTTTCGGGTACGAGCAGTACTTC.

The chain joins TRBV28 to TRBJ1-1; 7 bases line up with TRBD1. Germline CDR1 MDHEN, CDR2 SYDVKM. The CDR3 consists of 15 residues. V shed 6 bases and J 8 bases; nucleotides not matched to a gene: 15. DNA for the CDR3: TGTGCCAGCAGCCCCTACGTTAGGGGGCGATCAGAAGCTTTCTTT. Encoded protein: CASSPYVRGRSEAFF.

The genes are TRBV18 and TRBJ2-7; D possibly corresponds to TRBD1 (5 bases). Looked up from germline, CDR1 is KGHSH and CDR2 is LQKENI. The CDR3 extends over 13 amino acids. Trimming stripped 2 bases from V and 3 bases from J, with 8 bases between. DNA for the CDR3: TGTGCCAGCTCACCAAAGGACATCTACGAGCAGTACTTC. This codes for CASSPKDIYEQYF.

The chain couples TRBV5-1 to TRBJ1-2; D perhaps matches TRBD1 (5 bases). Germline CDR1 SGHRS, CDR2 YFSETQ. The CDR3 is made up of 13 amino acids. V was trimmed by 4 bases and J by 6 bases, leaving 13 bases between them. The CDR3, as DNA: TGCGCCAGCAGCGTTAACCAGGGAGATGGCTACACCTTC. Translation: CASSVNQGDGYTF.

The chain uses TRBV11-2 and TRBJ2-1; 7 positions match TRBD2. This CDR3 comprises 11 residues. Germline CDR1 is SGHAT and CDR2 is FQNNGV. Trimming at V came to 8 bases and at J to 6 bases, leaving 1 base not matched to a gene. CDR3 sequence (DNA): TGTGCCAGCGGGAGGGTCAATGAGCAGTTCTTC. Translating gives CASGRVNEQFF.

The chain couples TRBV11-2 to TRBJ2-2; the D gene could be TRBD1 or TRBD2 (5 bases each). The length of the CDR3 is 16 residues. Trimming took 5 bases from V and 2 from J, leaving 15 bases between them. Germline V CDR1 and CDR2: SGHAT, FQNNGV. This chain's CDR3 is CASSSRQGPNTGELFF. In nucleotides, the CDR3 is TGTGCCAGCAGCAGTCGTCAGGGACCAAACACCGGGGAGCTGTTTTTT.

The chain uses TRBV5-1 and TRBJ2-1, with 8 bases identical to TRBD2. The V gene end was trimmed by 0 bases and the J gene end by 8 bases; junction bases not matched to a gene: 4. Germline V gene sequence: CDR1 SGHRS, CDR2 YFSETQ. This CDR3 contains 14 residues. The CDR3 reads CASSLAGRVHEQFF. DNA of the CDR3: TGCGCCAGCAGCTTGGCCGGGAGGGTGCATGAGCAGTTCTTC.

The rearrangement joins TRBV30 to TRBJ1-3; possible D gene TRBD1, 5 bases. This CDR3 has 13 amino acids. CDR1 is GTSNPN and CDR2 is SVGIG in the germline V gene (reference sequence). Trimming took off 8 bases at V and 0 bases at J, with 11 bases between the two ends. CDR3 region: CAGTVDSGNTIYF. The CDR3 DNA follows: TGTGCCGGGACTGTCGACTCTGGAAACACCATATATTTT.

V and J are TRBV19 and TRBJ2-2; weak D call: TRBD2 (6 bases). The CDR3 has 16 residues. V shed 1 base and J shed 6 bases, with 15 bases lying between them. Germline CDR1 LNHDA, CDR2 SQIVND (reference sequence). CDR3 sequence (DNA): TGTGCCAGTAGTATAGTCCTCGGGGGAGCCGCCGGGGAGCTGTTTTTT. It encodes CASSIVLGGAAGELFF.

V and J are TRBV5-6 and TRBJ2-1; D possibly corresponds to TRBD1 (6 bases). V was cut by 0 bases and J by 8 bases, with 12 bases left in between. Germline values: CDR1 SGHDT, CDR2 YYEEEE. The CDR3 has 14 amino acids. CDR3 in DNA: TGTGCCAGCAGCTTGGCCAACAGGGTCGATGAGCAGTTCTTC. Its translation: CASSLANRVDEQFF.

The chain combines TRBV6-5 with TRBJ2-7, with D unclear. The CDR3 loop spans 13 amino acids. Trimming stripped 6 bases from V and 4 bases from J, with 13 bases between. Germline assignment: CDR1 MNHEY and CDR2 SVGAGI. The CDR3: CASSIVGFYEQYF. Written as DNA, the CDR3 is TGTGCCAGCAGCATAGTGGGCTTTTACGAGCAGTACTTC.

The rearrangement joins TRBV6-1 to TRBJ2-5; D tentatively fits TRBD1 or TRBD2 (5 bases each). The V end was cut by 6 bases, the J end by 5 bases, with 16 bases between. The CDR3 is made up of 14 amino acids. Germline V gives CDR1 MNHNS, CDR2 SASEGT. Here the CDR3 DNA reads TGTGCCAGCAGGAGGGACGGCCCGCGGGAGACCCAGTACTTC. Translating gives CASRRDGPRETQYF.